This T cell receptor beta chain originates from a study of T-cell reconstitution after alpha-beta-depleted transplantation in children listed by TCRdb under 2016. Turning to the overall study: The study quantitatively tracked T-cell immune reconstitution after TCRalphabeta/CD19-depleted allogeneic hematopoietic cell transplantation in children using TCR repertoire profiling.

Library preparation employed PCR. These reads were obtained on an Illumina HiSeq 2500. TCR libraries were prepared with molecular barcoding, using unique molecular identifiers to normalize TCRbeta repertoire quantification. TCRdb itself trimmed the public reads at Q25 with fastp, ran MiXCR and retained productive beta chains. Rows are combined by CDR3 protein, so each entry shows the most common genes and DNA. The sample contains 83,000 or so distinct CDR3 sequences, roughly 8.3% of them found a single time. The ten largest account for 6.9% of the sample. The CDR3, from cysteine to phenylalanine, totals 17 residues. Here the CDR3 DNA is all that survives: 51 bases in frame from base 1. CDR1 and CDR2 (KGHSH, LQKENI) derive from the germline V gene. V trim: 6 bases; J trim: 2 bases; unmatched bases: 14. Note on this clonotype: Its antigen remains unidentified. No much larger clonotype is one base removed from it; base qualities were not supplied.

The rearranged chain carries TRBV18 and TRBJ2-7; 9 junctional bases match TRBD1. The sequence derives from a human donor who donated a stem cell graft to a child with congenital amegakaryocytic thrombocytopenia. Specimen: PBMCs from the stem cell graft donor, collected from the stem cell graft. At the DNA level, the sequence is TGTGCCAGCTCGCCAAACTCCCCCGGGACAGGGACCTACGAGCAGTACTTC. Its product reads: CASSPNSPGTGTYEQYF. Full variable domain (CDR3 extended with the reference TRBV18 and TRBJ2-7 proteins): NAGVMQNPRHLVRRRGQEARLRCSPMKGHSHVYWYRQLPEEGLKFMVYLQKENIIDESGMPKERFSAEFPKEGPSILRIQQVVRGDSAAYFCASSPNSPGTGTYEQYFGPGTRLTVT.